This T cell receptor (beta chain) is drawn from a study of beta chain features in type 1 diabetes. About the study: Across every sample, about 110 million sorted cells were examined in total.

The study's findings and limits: A potential influence of HLA type upon TCRB rearrangement remained unresolved herein. Among patients with Type 1 diabetes, TCRB CDR3s were moderately but significantly shorter in every one of the four CD4+ subsets.

Every isolated RNA sample was fully reverse transcribed, so sequencing captured expressed TCRB transcripts. It was found that naive, central memory and regulatory T cell samples averaged approximately 3.9 million reads. The protocol was immunoSEQ multiplex PCR, while the TCRdb copy is restricted to in-frame clones and leaves out a portion. The sample lists some 640,000 clones; around 15% were seen once. A few counts support this clone. Its specificity is not known. The CDR3 runs 11 residues. Looked up from germline, CDR1 is MNHEY and CDR2 is SVGAGI. Trimming shortened V by 7 bases and J by 10 bases, and 11 bases separated the two germline ends.

This TCR was sampled from a man between 18 and 29 years old with type 1 diabetes. This rearrangement joins TRBV6-5 to TRBJ2-1, with a possible D match to TRBD2 (5 bases). Sequenced material: naive CD4+ T cells from blood. The CDR3 is CASNFGGEQFF. CDR3 sequence (DNA): TGTGCCAGCAATTTTGGCGGGGAGCAGTTCTTC.